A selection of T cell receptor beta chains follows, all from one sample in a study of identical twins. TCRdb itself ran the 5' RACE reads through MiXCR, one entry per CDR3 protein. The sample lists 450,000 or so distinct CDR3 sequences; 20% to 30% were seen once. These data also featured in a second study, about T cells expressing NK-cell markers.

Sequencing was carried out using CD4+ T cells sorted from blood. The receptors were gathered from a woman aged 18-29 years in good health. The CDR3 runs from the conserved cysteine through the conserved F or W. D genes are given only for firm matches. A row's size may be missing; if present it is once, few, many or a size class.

DNA: TGTGCCATGAAACCGGGAGTCCAAGCCGGGGAGCTGTTTTTT; CDR3: CAMKPGVQAGELFF; length: 14; V: TRBV10-3; J: TRBJ2-2; D: .; size: .
DNA: TGTGCCAGCAGCTTAGGGGGGACTGGGCACCCGTTCTTC; CDR3: CASSLGGTGHPFF; length: 13; V: TRBV7-6; J: TRBJ2-1; D: .; size: once
DNA: TGCAGTGCTAGCCTGACAGCTAGCACAGATACGCAGTATTTT; CDR3: CSASLTASTDTQYF; length: 14; V: TRBV20-1; J: TRBJ2-3; D: .; size: .
DNA: TGCAGTGCTACCCCTAGCGGGAGGGCCTACGAGCAGTACTTC; CDR3: CSATPSGRAYEQYF; length: 14; V: TRBV20-1; J: TRBJ2-7; D: TRBD2; size: .
DNA: TGCAGTGCTAGAGATGTCCAGGTTTGGTTGACAGATACGCAGTATTTT; CDR3: CSARDVQVWLTDTQYF; length: 16; V: TRBV20-1; J: TRBJ2-3; D: .; size: .
DNA: TGTGCCAGCACTATTGCGGTGGGCAGAACCCTCCACTTT; CDR3: CASTIAVGRTLHF; length: 13; V: TRBV12-3/TRBV12-4; J: TRBJ1-6; D: .; size: few
DNA: TGCGCCAGCAGCTTCGGCTTTGCGGCAGGGACCACTGAAGCTTTCTTT; CDR3: CASSFGFAAGTTEAFF; length: 16; V: TRBV5-1; J: TRBJ1-1; D: .; size: .
DNA: TGTGCCAGCTCACCAAGACTAGCGGGAGGCCAAGAGGACGAGCAGTACTTC; CDR3: CASSPRLAGGQEDEQYF; length: 17; V: TRBV18; J: TRBJ2-7; D: TRBD2; size: .
DNA: TGTGCCAGCAGCCCCCAACTAGGGCTGGAGACCCAGTACTTC; CDR3: CASSPQLGLETQYF; length: 14; V: TRBV14; J: TRBJ2-5; D: .; size: few
DNA: TGTGCCAGCAGTGAGGAGGTTAACTATGGCTACACCTTC; CDR3: CASSEEVNYGYTF; length: 13; V: TRBV2; J: TRBJ1-2; D: .; size: .
DNA: TGTGCCAGCAGCGTGGATCGACTAGCGGGGGTAGTTACGCAGTATTTT; CDR3: CASSVDRLAGVVTQYF; length: 16; V: TRBV9; J: TRBJ2-3; D: TRBD2; size: .
DNA: TGCAGTGCTAGGCTGGAGAGAAAAGAGACCCAGTACTTC; CDR3: CSARLERKETQYF; length: 13; V: TRBV20-1; J: TRBJ2-5; D: .; size: .
DNA: TGTGCCAGCAGCTGGGGCGGGCTGGACACTGAAGCTTTCTTT; CDR3: CASSWGGLDTEAFF; length: 14; V: TRBV7-3; J: TRBJ1-1; D: .; size: .
DNA: TGTGCCAGCAGCTCAACCAATGGGGGCTACACCTTC; CDR3: CASSSTNGGYTF; length: 12; V: TRBV7-9; J: TRBJ1-2; D: .; size: once
DNA: TGTGCCTGGAGTGGGCAGAACTATGGCTACACCTTC; CDR3: CAWSGQNYGYTF; length: 12; V: TRBV30; J: TRBJ1-2; D: .; size: .
DNA: TGTGCCAGCAATAGGCTAACGGGAGAGACCCAGTACTTC; CDR3: CASNRLTGETQYF; length: 13; V: TRBV2; J: TRBJ2-5; D: .; size: .
DNA: TGCAGTTTCGGGCTAGCCCTTGACAATGAGCAGTTCTTC; CDR3: CSFGLALDNEQFF; length: 13; V: TRBV20-1; J: TRBJ2-1; D: .; size: few
DNA: TGCGCCAGCAGCCCTATAGCGGGGGGATACAATGAGCAGTTCTTC; CDR3: CASSPIAGGYNEQFF; length: 15; V: TRBV5-1; J: TRBJ2-1; D: TRBD2; size: few
DNA: TGTGCCAGCTCACCACAGGGGGGGGCCTTGGATACGCAGTATTTT; CDR3: CASSPQGGALDTQYF; length: 15; V: TRBV18; J: TRBJ2-3; D: .; size: .
DNA: TGTGCCAGCACCGACAGCTATACGCAGTATTTT; CDR3: CASTDSYTQYF; length: 11; V: TRBV12-3/TRBV12-4; J: TRBJ2-3; D: .; size: few
DNA: TGTGCCAGTTTGGGACTTGGTGGGAGCTCCTACAATGAGCAGTTCTTC; CDR3: CASLGLGGSSYNEQFF; length: 16; V: TRBV12-3/TRBV12-4; J: TRBJ2-1; D: .; size: .
DNA: TGTGCCAGCGACCGACTAGCGGGAGGGTCTAATGAGCAGTTCTTC; CDR3: CASDRLAGGSNEQFF; length: 15; V: TRBV27; J: TRBJ2-1; D: TRBD2; size: .
DNA: TGTGCCATCAGAGGCGGGGGCGCGATGGAGACCCAGTACTTC; CDR3: CAIRGGGAMETQYF; length: 14; V: TRBV10-3; J: TRBJ2-5; D: .; size: few
DNA: TGCAGTGCTAGTCCGGGGTACATCAACTACGAGCAGTACTTC; CDR3: CSASPGYINYEQYF; length: 14; V: TRBV20-1; J: TRBJ2-7; D: .; size: few
DNA: TGCGCCAGCAGCCAAGATATCCAGCGGGAGGGCCACAATGAGCAGTTCTTC; CDR3: CASSQDIQREGHNEQFF; length: 17; V: TRBV4-3; J: TRBJ2-1; D: TRBD2; size: .
DNA: TGCAGTGCTAAATTACTAGCGGGGGCAAATGAGCAGTTCTTC; CDR3: CSAKLLAGANEQFF; length: 14; V: TRBV20-1; J: TRBJ2-1; D: TRBD2; size: few
DNA: TGTGCCAGCAGCCCCGAGACCAGGACTGAAGCTTTCTTT; CDR3: CASSPETRTEAFF; length: 13; V: TRBV7-9; J: TRBJ1-1; D: .; size: few
DNA: TGTGCCAGCAGTGGGCGTTTGGACCCCTACAATGAGCAGTTCTTC; CDR3: CASSGRLDPYNEQFF; length: 15; V: TRBV11-2; J: TRBJ2-1; D: .; size: many
DNA: TGTGCCAGCAGTTCAATACCGGGACGGATATTCACAGATACGCAGTATTTT; CDR3: CASSSIPGRIFTDTQYF; length: 17; V: TRBV6-2/TRBV6-3; J: TRBJ2-3; D: .; size: .
DNA: TGTGCCAGCAGCCAAGTGAGGCCGGGGGCCACCACCGGGGAGCTGTTTTTT; CDR3: CASSQVRPGATTGELFF; length: 17; V: TRBV3-1; J: TRBJ2-2; D: .; size: few
DNA: TGTGCCAGCAGCTCTGACTCTCAGGGGGATAAAGAGACCCAGTACTTC; CDR3: CASSSDSQGDKETQYF; length: 16; V: TRBV11-1; J: TRBJ2-5; D: TRBD1; size: .
DNA: TGTGCCACCAGCAGAGACCTTAACTCAGATACGCAGTATTTT; CDR3: CATSRDLNSDTQYF; length: 14; V: TRBV15; J: TRBJ2-3; D: .; size: few
DNA: TGCGCCAGCTCCCCCTCCGGGGCACCTAACTATGGCTACACCTTC; CDR3: CASSPSGAPNYGYTF; length: 15; V: TRBV5-1; J: TRBJ1-2; D: .; size: few
DNA: TGCAGTGCTACCCACGGGGGTGAGCAGTTCTTC; CDR3: CSATHGGEQFF; length: 11; V: TRBV20-1; J: TRBJ2-1; D: .; size: .
DNA: TGCGCCAGCAGCCAACGGGACCAACAGGGTCAGCAGTTCTTC; CDR3: CASSQRDQQGQQFF; length: 14; V: TRBV4-3; J: TRBJ2-1; D: .; size: .
DNA: TGTGCCAGCAGCACACACAGATTCGTGCAGTACTTC; CDR3: CASSTHRFVQYF; length: 12; V: TRBV11-2; J: TRBJ2-7; D: .; size: many
DNA: TGTGCCAGCAGCTTCGACACCTACAATGAGCAGTTCTTC; CDR3: CASSFDTYNEQFF; length: 13; V: TRBV11-3; J: TRBJ2-1; D: .; size: .
DNA: TGTGCCAGTAGTATAGAGAGGACGCTCACAGATACGCAGTATTTT; CDR3: CASSIERTLTDTQYF; length: 15; V: TRBV19; J: TRBJ2-3; D: .; size: .
DNA: TGCGCCAGCAGCCAAGCTCACGCCGGGCCCCGAGGGGTCTTC; CDR3: CASSQAHAGPRGVF; length: 14; V: TRBV4-3; J: TRBJ2-1; D: .; size: .
DNA: TGCAGTGTCGCCGGGACCGGTCGTTTAGATACGCAGTATTTT; CDR3: CSVAGTGRLDTQYF; length: 14; V: TRBV20-1; J: TRBJ2-3; D: .; size: .
DNA: TGTGCCAGCAGCCGGGCAGGGGGGAGTGAAAAACTGTTTTTT; CDR3: CASSRAGGSEKLFF; length: 14; V: TRBV7-9; J: TRBJ1-4; D: TRBD1; size: .
DNA: TGTGCCAGCATCGGGACAGGGGAGGGTAAACTGTTTTTT; CDR3: CASIGTGEGKLFF; length: 13; V: TRBV12-3/TRBV12-4; J: TRBJ1-4; D: TRBD1; size: many
DNA: TGTGCCAGCAGAGCGGGAAGTCGTGTCAATGAGCAGTTCTTC; CDR3: CASRAGSRVNEQFF; length: 14; V: TRBV7-2; J: TRBJ2-1; D: TRBD2; size: .
DNA: TGTGCCAGCAGCGCGGGGGCTCGGGCCGGAGGTCAAGAGACCCAGTACTTC; CDR3: CASSAGARAGGQETQYF; length: 17; V: TRBV9; J: TRBJ2-5; D: .; size: few
DNA: TGTGCCTGGAGGGCCAACAGGGCTCCCTACGAGCAGTACTTC; CDR3: CAWRANRAPYEQYF; length: 14; V: TRBV30; J: TRBJ2-7; D: .; size: many
DNA: TGTGCCAGCTCGCGACTAGCCCGCCAAGAGACCCAGTACTTC; CDR3: CASSRLARQETQYF; length: 14; V: TRBV11-2; J: TRBJ2-5; D: TRBD2; size: .
DNA: TGTGCCAGCAGTGTTCAGGGACTCCCGCTTGGCTACACCTTC; CDR3: CASSVQGLPLGYTF; length: 14; V: TRBV2; J: TRBJ1-2; D: .; size: .
DNA: TGCAGCGTTGACCCCGGAGCAAACTATGGCTACACCTTC; CDR3: CSVDPGANYGYTF; length: 13; V: TRBV29-1; J: TRBJ1-2; D: .; size: few
DNA: TGCAGCGCGACGGGGGGAGTAGGCACTGAAGCTTTCTTT; CDR3: CSATGGVGTEAFF; length: 13; V: TRBV20-1; J: TRBJ1-1; D: .; size: many
DNA: TGCGCCAGCAACCTGGACTTGCCCGAAAATGAGCAGTTCTTC; CDR3: CASNLDLPENEQFF; length: 14; V: TRBV5-1; J: TRBJ2-1; D: .; size: .
DNA: TGTGCCAGCAGCCCACGTGGACAGCAGAACACTGAAGCTTTCTTT; CDR3: CASSPRGQQNTEAFF; length: 15; V: TRBV7-9; J: TRBJ1-1; D: .; size: .
DNA: TGCGCCAGCAGCTTGGCGCTAGCGGGGACCAATGAGCAGTTCTTC; CDR3: CASSLALAGTNEQFF; length: 15; V: TRBV5-1; J: TRBJ2-1; D: TRBD2; size: .
DNA: TGCGCCAGCAGCTTGGTACGGCGGGGGGACACCGGGGAGCTGTTTTTT; CDR3: CASSLVRRGDTGELFF; length: 16; V: TRBV5-1; J: TRBJ2-2; D: TRBD2; size: .
DNA: TGTGCCATCAGCAACCCGAATGCGAACACTGAAGCTTTCTTT; CDR3: CAISNPNANTEAFF; length: 14; V: TRBV10-3; J: TRBJ1-1; D: .; size: .
DNA: TGCAGTGCTAGAGAACCCCGGACAGGGGGCAACGAGCAGTACTTC; CDR3: CSAREPRTGGNEQYF; length: 15; V: TRBV20-1; J: TRBJ2-7; D: TRBD1; size: .